The rows below give T cell receptor beta chains drawn from one sample of a study of cytotoxic CD8 clonotypes in ibrutinib-treated CLL. Assay used: immunoSEQ multiplex PCR; TCRdb lists only in-frame clones, some missing. This table has approximately 130,000 clones, around 80% appearing once. Here the sequenced sample was PBMCs, taken after 24 months of ibrutinib treatment. The receptors were gathered from a human donor with chronic lymphocytic leukemia. The CDR3 runs from the conserved cysteine through the conserved F or W. Fields, in order: clone size, J gene, D gene, V gene, CDR3 length, CDR3 protein, CDR3 DNA. The D gene is left open where the match is weak. Where a row states a size, it is once, few, many or the class of an expanded clone; other rows omit it.

size: -; J: TRBJ1-4; D: TRBD1; V: TRBV7-2; length: 13; CDR3: CASSPGQGRKLFF; DNA: TGTGCCAGCAGCCCCGGACAGGGGCGAAAACTGTTTTTT
size: -; J: TRBJ2-3; D: -; V: TRBV28; length: 14; CDR3: CASSILPGTDTQYF; DNA: TGTGCCAGCAGTATCCTCCCGGGCACAGATACGCAGTATTTT
size: -; J: TRBJ1-1; D: -; V: TRBV12-5; length: 13; CDR3: CASGSPSGHEAFF; DNA: TGTGCTAGTGGTTCACCTTCGGGACATGAAGCTTTCTTT
size: -; J: TRBJ2-1; D: -; V: TRBV6-5; length: 11; CDR3: CASSYIRGWIF; DNA: TGTGCCAGCAGTTACATCCGGGGGTGGATCTTC
size: -; J: TRBJ1-1; D: -; V: TRBV28; length: 13; CDR3: CASSLTENTEAFF; DNA: TGTGCCAGCAGTCTGACAGAAAACACTGAAGCTTTCTTT
size: -; J: TRBJ2-5; D: TRBD1; V: TRBV5-1; length: 16; CDR3: CASSLRGQINQETQYF; DNA: TGCGCCAGCAGCTTGAGGGGACAGATAAACCAAGAGACCCAGTACTTC
size: -; J: TRBJ2-7; D: TRBD1; V: TRBV5-4; length: 16; CDR3: CASSHAGTGTPYEQYF; DNA: TGTGCCAGCAGCCACGCGGGGACAGGGACCCCCTACGAGCAGTACTTC
size: -; J: TRBJ2-4; D: -; V: TRBV10-1; length: 14; CDR3: CASSESTAKNIQYF; DNA: TGCGCCAGCAGTGAGTCGACAGCCAAAAACATTCAGTACTTC
size: -; J: TRBJ1-6; D: -; V: TRBV25-1; length: 13; CDR3: CASSDQVGEALHF; DNA: TGTGCCAGCAGTGATCAAGTAGGGGAGGCCCTCCACTTT
size: -; J: TRBJ1-2; D: -; V: TRBV28; length: 17; CDR3: CASREEAVQGTNYGYTF; DNA: TGTGCCAGCAGAGAAGAGGCAGTACAGGGCACCAACTATGGCTACACCTTC
size: -; J: TRBJ2-7; D: TRBD2; V: TRBV5-1; length: 16; CDR3: CASSGGTSGGTYEQYF; DNA: TGCGCCAGCAGCGGAGGGACTAGTGGGGGAACCTACGAGCAGTACTTC
size: -; J: TRBJ1-6; D: TRBD1; V: TRBV9; length: 16; CDR3: CASSVEGTGGNSPLHF; DNA: TGTGCCAGCAGCGTAGAAGGGACAGGGGGGAATTCACCCCTCCACTTT
size: -; J: TRBJ2-5; D: TRBD1; V: TRBV7-2; length: 16; CDR3: CASSHSTGTGQETQYF; DNA: TGTGCCAGCAGCCACTCCACCGGGACAGGGCAAGAGACCCAGTACTTC
size: -; J: TRBJ1-2; D: TRBD1; V: TRBV6-5; length: 15; CDR3: CASSPIDRVGYGYTF; DNA: TGTGCCAGCAGTCCCATCGACAGGGTAGGATATGGCTACACCTTC
size: -; J: TRBJ2-1; D: TRBD1; V: TRBV19; length: 14; CDR3: CASSPGQGYNEQFF; DNA: TGTGCCAGTAGCCCGGGACAGGGTTACAATGAGCAGTTCTTC
size: -; J: TRBJ2-1; D: TRBD2; V: TRBV7-8; length: 15; CDR3: CASSSSGGASNEQFF; DNA: TGTGCCAGCAGCTCCAGCGGGGGGGCAAGTAATGAGCAGTTCTTC
size: few; J: TRBJ2-7; D: -; V: TRBV6-5; length: 12; CDR3: CASSYTDSPPNF; DNA: TGTGCCAGCAGTTACACGGACAGCCCCCCGAACTTC
size: -; J: TRBJ1-3; D: -; V: TRBV27; length: 15; CDR3: CASSLLGAAGNTIYF; DNA: TGTGCCAGCAGTTTATTGGGGGCGGCTGGAAACACCATATATTTT
size: -; J: TRBJ1-2; D: -; V: TRBV30; length: 12; CDR3: CASSGWGYGYTF; DNA: TGTGCCTCCTCGGGGTGGGGCTATGGCTACACCTTC
size: -; J: TRBJ2-4; D: -; V: TRBV23-1; length: 19; CDR3: CASSQSRRRGTPDKNIQYF; DNA: TGCGCCAGCAGTCAATCCCGACGGCGTGGGACCCCTGACAAAAACATTCAGTACTTC
size: -; J: TRBJ2-2; D: -; V: TRBV19; length: 16; CDR3: CASKWAPIANTGELFF; DNA: TGTGCCAGTAAGTGGGCGCCGATAGCGAACACCGGGGAGCTGTTTTTT
size: -; J: TRBJ2-1; D: TRBD1; V: TRBV6-6; length: 15; CDR3: CASSPRGTIRNEQFF; DNA: TGTGCCAGCAGTCCCAGGGGGACCATCAGGAATGAGCAGTTCTTC